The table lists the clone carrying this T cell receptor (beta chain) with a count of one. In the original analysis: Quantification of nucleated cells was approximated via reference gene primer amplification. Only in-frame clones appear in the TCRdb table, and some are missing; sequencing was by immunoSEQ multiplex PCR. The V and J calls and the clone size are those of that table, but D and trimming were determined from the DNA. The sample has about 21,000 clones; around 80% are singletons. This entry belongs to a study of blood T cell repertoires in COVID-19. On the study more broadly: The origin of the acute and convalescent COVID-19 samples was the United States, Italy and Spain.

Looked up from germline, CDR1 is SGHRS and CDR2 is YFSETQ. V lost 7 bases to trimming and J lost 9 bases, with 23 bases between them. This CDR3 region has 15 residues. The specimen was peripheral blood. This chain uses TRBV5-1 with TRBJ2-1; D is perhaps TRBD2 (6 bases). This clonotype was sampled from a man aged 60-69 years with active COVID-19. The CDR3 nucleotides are TGCGCCAGCGGCTCGGTGACGGGAGTCACCAGTGAGCAGTTCTTC. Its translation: CASGSVTGVTSEQFF.